The 15 T cell receptor beta chains below all came from one sample that was sequenced in a study of blood T cell repertoires in COVID-19. This table comes from immunoSEQ multiplex PCR, and its TCRdb copy is limited to in-frame clones, with some not included. Altogether 250,000 to 350,000 clones are present, around 90% being singletons, with the ten largest covering around 4.4%. Sequencing was done on a sample of PBMCs or T cells enriched from blood (not recorded which). Source of these receptors: a young woman with acute COVID-19.

The rearrangement uses TRBV9 and TRBJ1-3; unclear D gene. The CDR3 spans 13 residues. Trimming cost V 2 bases and J 2 bases, with 5 bases left between them. Germline-derived CDR1 and CDR2 are SGDLS and YYNGEE. Here the CDR3 reads CASSVNTGNTIYF. The CDR3 DNA follows: TGTGCCAGCAGCGTTAACACTGGAAACACCATATATTTT.

V is TRBV6-1 and J is TRBJ2-7; the D gene is possibly TRBD1 (6 bases). The V end was cut by 3 bases, the J end by 5 bases, with 11 bases between. The CDR3 runs to 13 residues. The germline CDR1 and CDR2 sequences are MNHNS and SASEGT. CDR3 in amino acids: CASSEESGDEQYF. The CDR3 bases are TGTGCCAGCAGTGAGGAGTCAGGGGACGAGCAGTACTTC.

The genes are TRBV27 and TRBJ2-1, with 9 positions matching TRBD1. V shed 1 base and J 2 bases; nucleotides not matched to a gene: 9. CDR3 length equals 18 residues. Germline CDR1 is MNHEY and CDR2 is SMNVEV (reference sequence). DNA of the CDR3: TGTGCCAGCAGTTTATATCCCACAGGGGGCACTACCTACAATGAGCAGTTCTTC. Translated: CASSLYPTGGTTYNEQFF.

The rearrangement joins TRBV27 to TRBJ1-4; D call uncertain. The V gene's germline CDR1 is MNHEY and CDR2 SMNVEV (reference sequence). CDR3 length: 14 amino acids. Trimming left V 2 bases short and J 3 bases short, with 7 bases between. In nucleotides, the CDR3 is TGTGCCAGCAGTTTACAACAGTCTAATGAAAAACTGTTTTTT. This encodes CASSLQQSNEKLFF.

The chain links TRBV7-2 to TRBJ2-1, with 12 bases fitting TRBD2. After removal of 5 bases from V and 7 bases from J, the junction contained 9 bases not matched to a gene. Germline V gene lookup returns CDR1 SGHTA and CDR2 FQGNSA. The CDR3 consists of 16 residues. The CDR3 DNA reads as TGTGCCAGCAGCCCCAGACTAGCGGGAGTGGGGAATGAGCAGTTCTTC. Protein sequence: CASSPRLAGVGNEQFF.

The V and J genes are TRBV11-2 and TRBJ1-3; 7 positions match TRBD1. The CDR3 contains 17 residues. Germline CDR1 SGHAT, CDR2 FQNNGV. The trim removed 5 bases at V and 1 base at J, leaving 11 bases unmatched. The CDR3 region is CASSLGTVLRSGNTIYF. The CDR3 region has the DNA TGTGCCAGCAGCCTCGGGACAGTTCTTCGTTCTGGAAACACCATATATTTT.

The chain has TRBV20-1 and TRBJ2-4, with 14 bases that match TRBD2. V shed 3 bases and J 7 bases; nucleotides not matched to a gene: 8. The CDR3 has 16 amino acids. The V gene's germline CDR1 is DFQATT and CDR2 SNEGSKA (reference sequence). CDR3 amino acids: CSASEGTSGSRNIQYF. The CDR3 nucleotides are TGCAGTGCTAGTGAAGGGACTAGCGGGAGTAGGAACATTCAGTACTTC.

This sequence joins TRBV30 and TRBJ1-2; D remains ambiguous. Looked up from germline, CDR1 is GTSNPN and CDR2 is SVGIG (reference sequence). The CDR3 contains 11 residues. The germline V and J ends were trimmed by 2 bases and 4 bases, with 5 bases remaining between them. CDR3 DNA: TGTGCCTGGAGTCACAGCTATGGCTACACCTTC. Translation: CAWSHSYGYTF.

The chain carries TRBV7-9 and TRBJ2-5; tentative D call: TRBD1 (6 bases). CDR3 length: 16 residues. Germline V CDR1 and CDR2: SEHNR, FQNEAQ (reference sequence). The V end lost 0 bases, the J end lost 1 base, and 12 bases lay between the germline ends. This CDR3 is CASSLALTGLQETQYF. The CDR3 bases are TGTGCCAGCAGCTTAGCCCTGACAGGACTCCAAGAGACCCAGTACTTC.

The chain couples TRBV7-9 to TRBJ2-2; TRBD2 aligns across 13 bases. This CDR3 spans 16 amino acids. V lost 4 bases, J lost 7 bases, and 6 bases stayed unmatched. Germline V gene sequence: CDR1 SEHNR, CDR2 FQNEAQ (reference sequence). This CDR3 reads CASSSGLAGSGGELFF. CDR3 DNA: TGTGCCAGCAGCTCGGGACTAGCGGGATCGGGCGGGGAGCTGTTTTTT. The whole variable domain, remainder taken from reference TRBV7-9 and TRBJ2-2, is DTGVSQNPRHKITKRGQNVTFRCDPISEHNRLYWYRQTLGQGPEFLTYFQNEAQLEKSRLLSDRFSAERPKGSFSTLEIQRTEQGDSAMYLCASSSGLAGSGGELFFGEGSRLTVL.

V gene TRBV28 combines with J gene TRBJ2-3; 8 bases align to TRBD2. Germline trimming cut 6 bases from V and 4 bases from J; bases unmatched to any gene: 12. Germline V lookup: CDR1 MDHEN, CDR2 SYDVKM. CDR3 length: 16 residues. CDR3 sequence: CASSPPPGLGADTQYF. The CDR3 DNA sequence: TGTGCCAGCAGCCCCCCCCCGGGACTAGGTGCAGATACGCAGTATTTT.

This clone showed up just a few times. V and J are TRBV7-3 and TRBJ2-2; unclear D gene. V was shortened by 5 bases and J by 5 bases, with 9 bases between the two germline ends. The CDR3 totals 13 residues. CDR1 is SGHTA, CDR2 FQGTGA, per germline. CDR3 nucleotide sequence: TGTGCCAGCAGCCATTCAGAAACCGGGGAGCTGTTTTTT. Its translation is CASSHSETGELFF.

The rearrangement links TRBV10-1 to TRBJ2-2, with 7 nucleotides matching TRBD1. J gave up 0 bases and V 7 bases, and 2 bases lay outside the gene matches. Germline values: CDR1 WNHNN, CDR2 SYGVQD (reference sequence). The CDR3 length is 14 residues. CDR3 in amino acids: CASMTGSNTGELFF. The DNA of the CDR3 is TGCGCCAGCATGACAGGGTCGAACACCGGGGAGCTGTTTTTT.

The rearrangement links TRBV5-1 to TRBJ1-6, with 7 bases that match TRBD1. V was clipped by 4 bases and J by 8 bases; unmatched bases: 12. This CDR3 is 16 amino acids long. CDR1 and CDR2 from the germline V gene are SGHRS and YFSETQ. The CDR3 region is CASSPKTGTEDSPLHF. In DNA, the CDR3 is TGCGCCAGCAGCCCCAAGACAGGGACGGAAGATTCACCCCTCCACTTT.

This chain joins TRBV29-1 and TRBJ1-2; 7 nucleotides line up with TRBD1. The trim removed 1 base at V and 0 bases at J, leaving 2 bases unmatched. Germline V lookup: CDR1 SQVTM, CDR2 ANQGSEA. The CDR3 runs to 14 residues. Here the CDR3 DNA reads TGCAGCGTTGAAGTAGACAGGGCTAACTATGGCTACACCTTC. Amino acid sequence: CSVEVDRANYGYTF.